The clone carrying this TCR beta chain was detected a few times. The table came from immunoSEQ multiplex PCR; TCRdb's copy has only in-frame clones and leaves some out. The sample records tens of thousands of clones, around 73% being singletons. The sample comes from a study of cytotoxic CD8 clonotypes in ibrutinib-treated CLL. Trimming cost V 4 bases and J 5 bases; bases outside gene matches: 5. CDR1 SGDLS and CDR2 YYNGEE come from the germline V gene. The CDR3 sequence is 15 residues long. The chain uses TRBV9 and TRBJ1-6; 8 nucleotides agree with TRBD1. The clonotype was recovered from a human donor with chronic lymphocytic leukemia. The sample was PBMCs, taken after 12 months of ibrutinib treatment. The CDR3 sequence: CASSFGQGDNSPLHF. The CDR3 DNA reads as TGTGCCAGCAGCTTCGGACAGGGTGATAATTCACCCCTCCACTTT.